Listed here are 9 T cell receptor beta chains from one sample, sequenced in a study of glioma-infiltrating T cells after dendritic cell vaccination. Data came from immunoSEQ multiplex PCR; TCRdb stores just in-frame clones and leaves some out. This table holds tens of thousands of clones, roughly 89% found once. The sample was blood, taken before dendritic cell vaccination. Receptor source: a human donor with glioblastoma.

The V gene is TRBV25-1, the J gene TRBJ2-7; 9 positions agree with TRBD1. J gave up 4 bases and V 5 bases, and 6 bases lay outside the gene matches. Germline V CDR1 and CDR2: MGHDK, SYGVNS. The CDR3 consists of 14 residues. CDR3 sequence: CASSPRTGVYEQYF. Written as DNA, the CDR3 is TGTGCCAGCAGTCCGAGGACAGGGGTATACGAGCAGTACTTC.

The chain couples TRBV6-1 to TRBJ2-5; no clear D. CDR1 is MNHNS, CDR2 SASEGT, per germline. V lost 7 bases, J lost 5 bases, and 5 bases lay in between. This CDR3 has 10 residues. CDR3 sequence (DNA): TGTGCCAGCAAGCACGAGACCCAGTACTTC. The encoded protein is CASKHETQYF.

The chain joins TRBV5-1 to TRBJ2-1; 10 nucleotides line up with TRBD2. The CDR3 covers 14 residues. Trimming cost V 1 base and J 10 bases; bases outside gene matches: 5. CDR1 SGHRS and CDR2 YFSETQ come from the germline V gene. CDR3 residues: CASSLSTSGTEQFF. Written as DNA, the CDR3 is TGCGCCAGCAGCTTGTCTACTAGCGGGACCGAGCAGTTCTTC.

J is TRBJ1-5 and V is TRBV19, with D maybe TRBD1 (6 bases). V lost 7 bases, J lost 0 bases, and 13 bases lay in between. Germline CDR1 is LNHDA and CDR2 is SQIVND (reference sequence). The CDR3 runs to 15 residues. The CDR3: CASMTVQGSNQPQHF. CDR3 nucleotide sequence: TGTGCCAGTATGACGGTACAGGGTAGCAATCAGCCCCAGCATTTT.

J is TRBJ2-7 and V is TRBV29-1; TRBD2 aligns across 9 bases. The CDR3 loop spans 14 amino acids. CDR1 is SQVTM, CDR2 ANQGSEA, per germline. V trimming: 6 bases; J trimming: 2 bases; junction bases outside the gene matches: 8. The CDR3 DNA follows: TGCAGCGTCGTAGCGGGAGCCCGGGCCTACGAGCAGTACTTC. It translates to CSVVAGARAYEQYF.

The chain combines TRBV7-9 with TRBJ1-1; D may be TRBD1 (6 bases). The V and J ends lost 0 bases and 4 bases respectively, with 12 bases between them. CDR1 SEHNR and CDR2 FQNEAQ come from the germline V gene (reference sequence). The CDR3 contains 15 residues. CDR3 sequence: CASSLAGARVTEAFF. The CDR3 DNA sequence: TGTGCCAGCAGCTTAGCGGGGGCGCGGGTCACTGAAGCTTTCTTT.

The rearrangement uses TRBV5-1 and TRBJ2-7; a weak D match, TRBD1 (5 bases). The CDR3 loop spans 16 amino acids. V was cut by 1 base and J by 3 bases, with 17 bases left in between. Germline CDR1 SGHRS, CDR2 YFSETQ. CDR3 nucleotide sequence: TGCGCCAGCAGCTTGTTGGGGCAGGACGGTAACTACGAGCAGTACTTC. Amino acid sequence: CASSLLGQDGNYEQYF.

For the CDR3, the DNA is TGTGCCAGCAGCTTGGGGCCCAATCAGCCCCAGCATTTT. It translates to CASSLGPNQPQHF. V gene TRBV7-3 combines with J gene TRBJ1-5, with D possibly matching TRBD1 (5 bases). V lost 3 bases and J lost 3, with 6 bases in between. CDR3 length: 13 residues. The germline V gene has CDR1 SGHTA and CDR2 FQGTGA.

The chain has TRBV7-3 and TRBJ1-2; perhaps TRBD1 as D (5 bases). V gave up 1 base and J gave up 7 bases, with 10 bases separating them. The CDR3 sequence is 13 residues long. Germline assignment: CDR1 SGHTA and CDR2 FQGTGA. This CDR3 reads CASSLKSGGGYTF. The CDR3 DNA is TGTGCCAGCAGCTTAAAGTCGGGGGGTGGCTACACCTTC. The variable domain in full, with the rest retrieved from reference TRBV7-3 and TRBJ1-2, is GAGVSQTPSNKVTEKGKYVELRCDPISGHTALYWYRQSLGQGPEFLIYFQGTGAADDSGLPNDRFFAVRPEGSVSTLKIQRTERGDSAVYLCASSLKSGGGYTFGSGTRLTVV.